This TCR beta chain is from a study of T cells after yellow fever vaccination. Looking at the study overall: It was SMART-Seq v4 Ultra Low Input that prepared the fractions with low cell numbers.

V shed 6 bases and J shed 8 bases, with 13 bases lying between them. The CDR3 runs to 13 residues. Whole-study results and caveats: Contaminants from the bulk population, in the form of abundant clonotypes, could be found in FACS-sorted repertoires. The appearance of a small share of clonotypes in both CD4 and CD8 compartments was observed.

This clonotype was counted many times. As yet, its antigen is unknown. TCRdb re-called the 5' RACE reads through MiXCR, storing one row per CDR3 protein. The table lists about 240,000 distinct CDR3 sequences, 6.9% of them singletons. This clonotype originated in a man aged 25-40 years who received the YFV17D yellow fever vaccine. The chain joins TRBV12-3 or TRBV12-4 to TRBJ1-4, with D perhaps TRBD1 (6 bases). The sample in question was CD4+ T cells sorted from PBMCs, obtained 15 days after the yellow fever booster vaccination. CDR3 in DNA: TGTGCCAGCAGATCAGGGGCGGCGGAAAAACTGTTTTTT. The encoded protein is CASRSGAAEKLFF.